Given below is one T cell receptor (beta chain) in context. The V end lost 3 bases, the J end lost 6 bases, and 11 bases lay between the germline ends. The germline CDR1 and CDR2 sequences are SEHNR and FQNEAQ (reference sequence). The length of the CDR3 is 13 residues. Patients from Seattle were sampled longitudinally, starting during active infection. In the study's own analysis: Amplifying reference gene primers gave estimates of nucleated cell counts. Assay used: immunoSEQ multiplex PCR; TCRdb lists only in-frame clones, some missing. V and J calls and clone size come straight from that table; D and trimming were deduced from the DNA. The sample lists a few hundred thousand clones, under 85% occurring once. This sample is part of a study of blood T cell repertoires in COVID-19. About the study: Italy, Spain and the United States were the sources of the convalescent and acute COVID-19 samples.

This receptor was obtained from a human donor with COVID-19, enrolled during active disease. The donor label of this sample is uncertain. Specimen: peripheral blood. V and J are TRBV7-9 and TRBJ1-1; tentative D call: TRBD1 (5 bases). The CDR3 nucleotides are TGTGCCAGCAGCTTGGGACTGAGATCTGAAGCTTTCTTT. Its translation: CASSLGLRSEAFF.